Listed below are T cell receptor beta chains from one sample, sequenced in a study of control samples from healthy donors and cancer patients. The data were produced by immunoSEQ multiplex PCR, yet TCRdb's version contains in-frame clones alone and is incomplete. The sample gives some 170,000 clones, about 94% of which show up once; 12% to 15% is in the top ten. The sequencing sample was made of PBMCs. Every receptor here comes from a man aged 55-75 years with colorectal cancer. The conserved cysteine and the conserved F or W are not part of the CDR3 here.

J | V | CDR3
TRBJ2-1 | TRBV20-1 | SAREGRQF
TRBJ2-5 | TRBV10-1 | ATSRDPKETQY
TRBJ1-6 | TRBV4-2 | ASSQAMALASPLH
TRBJ2-7 | TRBV5-8 | ASSFGRGAYEQY
TRBJ1-6 | TRBV19 | ASSQGRRQNSPLH
TRBJ1-2 | TRBV18 | ASSPPSQGYNGYT
TRBJ2-5 | TRBV5-1 | ASRLSTKETQY
TRBJ1-4 | TRBV19 | ASSSRGKGREKLF
TRBJ1-1 | TRBV27 | ASSFGRANTEAF
TRBJ1-5 | TRBV2 | ASAGGIGNQPQH
TRBJ1-1 | TRBV7-8 | ASTLPELRTEAF